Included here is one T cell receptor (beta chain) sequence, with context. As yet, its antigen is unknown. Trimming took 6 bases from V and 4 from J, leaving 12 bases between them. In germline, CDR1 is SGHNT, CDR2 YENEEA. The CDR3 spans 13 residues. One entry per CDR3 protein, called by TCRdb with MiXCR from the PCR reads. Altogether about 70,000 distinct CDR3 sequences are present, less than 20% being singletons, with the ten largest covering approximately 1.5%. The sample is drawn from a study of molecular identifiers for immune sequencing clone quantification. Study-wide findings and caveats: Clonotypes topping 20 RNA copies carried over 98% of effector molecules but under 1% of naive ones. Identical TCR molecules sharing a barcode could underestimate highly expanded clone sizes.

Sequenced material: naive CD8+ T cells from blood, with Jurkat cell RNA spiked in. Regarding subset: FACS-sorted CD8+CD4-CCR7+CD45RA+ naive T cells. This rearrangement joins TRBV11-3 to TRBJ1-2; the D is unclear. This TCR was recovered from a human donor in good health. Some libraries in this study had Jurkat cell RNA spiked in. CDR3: CASSRKVGYGYTF. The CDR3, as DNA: TGTGCCAGCAGTAGGAAAGTGGGCTATGGCTACACCTTC.